This T cell receptor (beta chain) was identified in a study of response to subunit inactivated influenza vaccine. TCRdb reanalysed the RT-PCR reads using MiXCR and keeps one entry per CDR3 protein. The data show 400,000 to 650,000 distinct CDR3 sequences, approximately 7.7% seen once. This clonotype was counted between two and nine times. Its antigen is unidentified. Study-level points and caveats: That few new T cells are recruited by each seasonal influenza vaccination was the authors' suggestion.

Material: PBMCs from blood, obtained less than 25 months after vaccination. The source is a man aged 50-75 years who received an inactivated influenza vaccine.

CDR3 coding DNA: TGCAGTGCTAGAGATTCTTTTGAGCAGTACTTC. Encoded protein: CSARDSFEQYF. V is TRBV20-1 and J is TRBJ2-7; D remains ambiguous. This CDR3 has 11 amino acids. Germline V CDR1 and CDR2: DFQATT, SNEGSKA (reference sequence). Trimming cost V 0 bases and J 7 bases, with 7 bases left between them.